The rows below give T cell receptor beta chains drawn from one sample of a study of T cells in Graves' hyperthyroidism and ophthalmopathy. TCRdb fed the multiplex PCR reads into MiXCR, producing one record per CDR3 protein. The sample has hundreds of thousands of distinct CDR3 sequences, 38% seen once. The material sequenced was blood. The receptors here all came from a young man with Graves' hyperthyroidism. The CDR3 runs from the conserved cysteine through the conserved F or W. The D gene is left open where the match is weak. Expanded clones are given a class, and other clones once, few, many or no size at all.

size: NA; J: TRBJ2-2; D: TRBD2; V: TRBV20-1; CDR3: CSATSSGGTTGELFF; DNA: TGCAGTGCCACATCTAGCGGGGGGACAACCGGGGAGCTGTTTTTT
size: many; J: TRBJ2-6; D: TRBD2; V: TRBV29-1; CDR3: CSVIQTSGTGANVLTF; DNA: TGCAGCGTTATACAGACTAGCGGGACTGGGGCCAACGTCCTGACTTTC
size: few; J: TRBJ2-7; D: NA; V: TRBV15; CDR3: CATSRDSFHEQYF; DNA: TGTGCCACCAGCAGAGATAGTTTCCACGAGCAGTACTTC
size: many; J: TRBJ2-7; D: NA; V: TRBV20-1; CDR3: CSAREPRQSYEQYF; DNA: TGCAGTGCTAGAGAGCCGAGACAGTCCTACGAGCAGTACTTC
size: many; J: TRBJ2-5; D: NA; V: TRBV29-1; CDR3: CSVEGTTAPEGTQYF; DNA: TGCAGCGTTGAAGGGACGACCGCGCCGGAGGGGACCCAGTACTTC
size: NA; J: TRBJ1-2; D: NA; V: TRBV9; CDR3: CASSVEDWGYTF; DNA: TGTGCCAGCAGCGTAGAAGATTGGGGCTACACCTTC
size: NA; J: TRBJ2-2; D: TRBD2; V: TRBV19; CDR3: CASTEGLAGDNTGELFF; DNA: TGTGCCAGTACCGAGGGACTAGCGGGAGATAACACCGGGGAGCTGTTTTTT
size: NA; J: TRBJ2-7; D: NA; V: TRBV7-3; CDR3: CASSQGRTQPYEQYF; DNA: TGCGCCAGCAGCCAAGGTCGGACCCAGCCCTACGAGCAGTACTTC
size: NA; J: TRBJ2-2; D: NA; V: TRBV12-3/TRBV12-4; CDR3: CASSLVKPGELFF; DNA: TGTGCCAGCAGTCTTGTCAAGCCCGGGGAGCTGTTTTTT
size: NA; J: TRBJ1-1; D: TRBD1; V: TRBV14; CDR3: CASSQEGQGARAFF; DNA: TGTGCCAGCAGCCAAGAGGGACAGGGGGCTCGTGCTTTCTTT
size: many; J: TRBJ2-7; D: TRBD1; V: TRBV7-9; CDR3: CASSYPGQGRYEQYF; DNA: TGTGCCAGCAGCTACCCGGGACAGGGACGCTACGAGCAGTACTTC
size: NA; J: TRBJ2-2; D: NA; V: TRBV20-1; CDR3: CSARARAGAGIGELFF; DNA: TGCAGTGCTAGGGCTCGGGCGGGCGCGGGGATCGGGGAGCTGTTTTTT
size: few; J: TRBJ1-1; D: NA; V: TRBV19; CDR3: CASSIDRRGTNTEAFF; DNA: TGTGCCAGTAGTATAGATCGTCGGGGAACGAACACTGAAGCTTTCTTT
size: NA; J: TRBJ2-7; D: NA; V: TRBV2; CDR3: CASSELPGLHEQYF; DNA: TGTGCCAGCAGTGAACTCCCAGGGCTCCACGAGCAGTACTTC